The present entry profiles one T cell receptor beta chain with its context. Its antigen is currently unknown. TCRdb keeps only in-frame clones here, not all; method: immunoSEQ multiplex PCR. The sample includes more than 10,000 clones, approximately 94% of them seen just once. The data were obtained in a study of neoadjuvant nivolumab and ipilimumab in lung cancer. Study findings and constraints: A small number of samples were TCR sequenced. Resected tumors had greater TCR richness and clonality than uninvolved lung. Resected-tumor TCR richness correlated positively with pretherapy blood richness.

The origin of this receptor is an adult with non-small cell lung cancer. Specimen: peripheral blood, collected after neoadjuvant nivolumab, alone or with ipilimumab, at or shortly before surgery.

CDR3 nucleotides: TGTGCCAGCTCACCGGTACTAGCGGGAGACACCGACAACTACGAGCAGTACTTC. Its translation is CASSPVLAGDTDNYEQYF. The V gene is TRBV18, the J gene TRBJ2-7, with TRBD2 matching over 11 bases. The CDR3 is 18 residues long. The ends lost 3 bases at V and 3 bases at J; junction bases unmatched: 13. Germline-derived CDR1 and CDR2 are KGHSH and LQKENI.